The clone carrying this TCR beta chain appeared many times. One entry per CDR3 protein results from TCRdb running MiXCR on the 5' RACE reads. The sample lists about 95,000 distinct CDR3 sequences; approximately 3.3% were seen once. Germline CDR1 MNHEY, CDR2 SVGEGT. V was pared by 2 bases and J by 8 bases, with 19 bases between. The CDR3 is 16 residues long. The data derive from a study of neurological immune-mediated disorders. The origin of this receptor is a woman between 18 and 30 years old with multiple sclerosis. Sequenced input: PBMCs. The rearrangement joins TRBV6-2 or TRBV6-3 to TRBJ2-1; perhaps TRBD1 as D (5 bases). CDR3 in amino acids: CASSYASYWARDEQFF. CDR3 in DNA: TGTGCCAGCAGTTACGCTTCCTACTGGGCCAGGGATGAGCAGTTCTTC.